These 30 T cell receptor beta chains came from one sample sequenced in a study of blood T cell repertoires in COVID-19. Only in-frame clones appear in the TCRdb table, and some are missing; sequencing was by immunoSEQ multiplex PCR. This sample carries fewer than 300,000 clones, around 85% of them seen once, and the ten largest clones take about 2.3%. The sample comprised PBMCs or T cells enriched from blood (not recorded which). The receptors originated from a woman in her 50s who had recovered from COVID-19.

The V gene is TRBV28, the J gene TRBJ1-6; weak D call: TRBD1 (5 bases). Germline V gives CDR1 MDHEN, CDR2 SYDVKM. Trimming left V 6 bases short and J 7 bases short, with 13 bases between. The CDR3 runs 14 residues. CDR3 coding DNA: TGTGCCAGCAGAGCCGCAGGGTACAATTCACCCCTCCACTTT. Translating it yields CASRAAGYNSPLHF. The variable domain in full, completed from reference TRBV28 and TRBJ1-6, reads DVKVTQSSRYLVKRTGEKVFLECVQDMDHENMFWYRQDPGLGLRLIYFSYDVKMKEKGDIPEGYSVSREKKERFSLILESASTNQTSMYLCASRAAGYNSPLHFGNGTRLTVT.

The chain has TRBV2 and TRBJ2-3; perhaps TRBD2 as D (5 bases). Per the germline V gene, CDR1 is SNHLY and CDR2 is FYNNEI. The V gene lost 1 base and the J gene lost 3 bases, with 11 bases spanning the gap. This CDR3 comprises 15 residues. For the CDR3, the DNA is TGTGCCAGCAGTGAAGGCGGGTCACGAACAGATACGCAGTATTTT. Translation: CASSEGGSRTDTQYF.

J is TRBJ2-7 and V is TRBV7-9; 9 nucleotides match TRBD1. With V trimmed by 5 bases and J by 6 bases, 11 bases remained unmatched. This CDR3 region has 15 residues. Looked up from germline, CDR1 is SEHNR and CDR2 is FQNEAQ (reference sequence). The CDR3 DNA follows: TGTGCCAGCAGCCCGAGAGGGACAGGGACCCCCGAGCAGTACTTC. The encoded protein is CASSPRGTGTPEQYF. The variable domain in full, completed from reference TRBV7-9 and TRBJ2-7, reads DTGVSQNPRHKITKRGQNVTFRCDPISEHNRLYWYRQTLGQGPEFLTYFQNEAQLEKSRLLSDRFSAERPKGSFSTLEIQRTEQGDSAMYLCASSPRGTGTPEQYFGPGTRLTVT.

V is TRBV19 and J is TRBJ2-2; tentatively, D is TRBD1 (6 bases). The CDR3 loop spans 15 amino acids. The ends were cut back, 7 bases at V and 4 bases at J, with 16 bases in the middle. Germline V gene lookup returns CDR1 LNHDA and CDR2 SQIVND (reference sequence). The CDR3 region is CASNPTGSGTGELFF. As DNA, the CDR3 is TGTGCCAGTAACCCCACAGGGTCGGGCACCGGGGAGCTGTTTTTT.

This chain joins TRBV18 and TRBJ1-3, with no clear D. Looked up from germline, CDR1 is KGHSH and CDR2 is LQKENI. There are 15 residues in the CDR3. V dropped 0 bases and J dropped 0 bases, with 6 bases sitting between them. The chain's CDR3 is CASSPPLSSGNTIYF. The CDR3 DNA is TGTGCCAGCTCACCACCGCTCAGCTCTGGAAACACCATATATTTT.

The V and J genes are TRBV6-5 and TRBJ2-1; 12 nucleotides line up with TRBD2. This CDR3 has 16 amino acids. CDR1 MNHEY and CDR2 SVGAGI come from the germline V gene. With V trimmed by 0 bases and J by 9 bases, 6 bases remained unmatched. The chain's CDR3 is CASSYSLAGGQGEQFF. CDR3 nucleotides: TGTGCCAGCAGTTACTCACTAGCGGGAGGTCAGGGTGAGCAGTTCTTC.

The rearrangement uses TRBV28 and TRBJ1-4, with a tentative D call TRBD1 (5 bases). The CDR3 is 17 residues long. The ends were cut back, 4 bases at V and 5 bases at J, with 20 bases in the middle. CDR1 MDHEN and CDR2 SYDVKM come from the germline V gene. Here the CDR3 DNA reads TGTGCCAGCAGTTCCTCCCCCGCCGGGACTGAAAATGAAAAACTGTTTTTT. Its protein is CASSSSPAGTENEKLFF.

The CDR3 sequence is CASSPRSDRRISYNSPLHF. CDR3 bases: TGTGCCAGCAGCCCCCGATCCGACAGGAGAATCTCCTATAATTCACCCCTCCACTTT. The chain is built from TRBV27 and TRBJ1-6, with D perhaps TRBD1 (6 bases). The V and J ends lost 6 bases and 0 bases respectively, with 21 bases between them. This CDR3 has 19 amino acids. The germline V gene encodes CDR1 MNHEY and CDR2 SMNVEV (reference sequence).

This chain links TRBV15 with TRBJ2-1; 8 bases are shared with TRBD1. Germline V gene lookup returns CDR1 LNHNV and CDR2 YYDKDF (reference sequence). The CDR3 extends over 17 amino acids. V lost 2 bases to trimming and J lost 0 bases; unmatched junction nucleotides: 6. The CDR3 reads CATSRNFTGGSYNEQFF. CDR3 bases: TGTGCCACCAGCAGAAATTTTACAGGGGGCTCCTACAATGAGCAGTTCTTC.

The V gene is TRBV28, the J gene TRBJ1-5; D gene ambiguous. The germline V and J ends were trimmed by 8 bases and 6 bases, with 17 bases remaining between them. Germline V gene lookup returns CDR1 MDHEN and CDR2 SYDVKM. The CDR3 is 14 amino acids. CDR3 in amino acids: CASLYSGVSQPQHF. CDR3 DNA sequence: TGTGCCAGCCTATATAGCGGAGTGAGTCAGCCCCAGCATTTT.

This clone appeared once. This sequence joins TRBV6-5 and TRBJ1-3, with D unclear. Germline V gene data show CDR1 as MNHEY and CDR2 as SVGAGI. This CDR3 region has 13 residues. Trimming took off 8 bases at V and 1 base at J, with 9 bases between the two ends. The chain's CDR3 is CASYRDSGNTIYF. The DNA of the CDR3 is TGTGCCAGCTACAGAGATTCTGGAAACACCATATATTTT.

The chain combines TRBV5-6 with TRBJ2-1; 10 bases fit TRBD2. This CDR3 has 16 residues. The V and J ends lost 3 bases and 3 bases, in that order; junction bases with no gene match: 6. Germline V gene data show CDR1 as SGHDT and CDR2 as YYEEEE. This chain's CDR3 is CASSWGAGGLYNEQFF. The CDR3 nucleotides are TGTGCCAGCAGCTGGGGAGCGGGGGGGCTCTACAATGAGCAGTTCTTC.

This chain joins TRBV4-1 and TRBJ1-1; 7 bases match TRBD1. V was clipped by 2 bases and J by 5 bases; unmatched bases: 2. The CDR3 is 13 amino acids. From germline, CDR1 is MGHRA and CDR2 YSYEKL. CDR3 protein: CASSQRGQTEAFF. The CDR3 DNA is TGCGCCAGCAGCCAAAGGGGGCAGACTGAAGCTTTCTTT.

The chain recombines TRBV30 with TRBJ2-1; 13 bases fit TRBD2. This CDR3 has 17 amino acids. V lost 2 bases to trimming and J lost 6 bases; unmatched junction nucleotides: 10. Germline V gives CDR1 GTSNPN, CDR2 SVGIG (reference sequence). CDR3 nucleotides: TGTGCCTGGAGTAGGGCCCGACTAGCGGGAGGACCCAATGAGCAGTTCTTC. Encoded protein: CAWSRARLAGGPNEQFF.

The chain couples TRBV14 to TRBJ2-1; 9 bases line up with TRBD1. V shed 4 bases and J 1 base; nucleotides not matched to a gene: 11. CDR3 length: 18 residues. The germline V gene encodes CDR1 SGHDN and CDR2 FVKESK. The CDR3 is CASSLGQGKLWSYNEQFF. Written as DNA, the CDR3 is TGTGCCAGCAGCCTTGGACAGGGGAAGTTATGGTCCTACAATGAGCAGTTCTTC.

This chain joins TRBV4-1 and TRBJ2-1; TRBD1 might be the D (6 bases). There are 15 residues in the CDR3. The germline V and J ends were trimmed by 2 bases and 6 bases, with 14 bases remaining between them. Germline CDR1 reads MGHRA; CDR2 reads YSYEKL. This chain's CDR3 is CASSQTTGTLNEQFF. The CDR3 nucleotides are TGCGCCAGCAGCCAAACCACCGGGACACTCAATGAGCAGTTCTTC.

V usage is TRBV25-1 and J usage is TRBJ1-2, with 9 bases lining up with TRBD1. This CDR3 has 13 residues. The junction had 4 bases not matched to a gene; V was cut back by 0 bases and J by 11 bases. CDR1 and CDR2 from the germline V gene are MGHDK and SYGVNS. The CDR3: CASSEYEGTGYTF. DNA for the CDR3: TGTGCCAGCAGTGAATATGAGGGGACAGGGTACACCTTC.

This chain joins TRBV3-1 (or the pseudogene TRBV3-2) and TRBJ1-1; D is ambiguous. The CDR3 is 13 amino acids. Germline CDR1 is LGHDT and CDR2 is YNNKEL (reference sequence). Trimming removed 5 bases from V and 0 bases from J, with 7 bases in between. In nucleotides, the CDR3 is TGTGCCAGCAGCTTCTCCCTGAACACTGAAGCTTTCTTT. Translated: CASSFSLNTEAFF.

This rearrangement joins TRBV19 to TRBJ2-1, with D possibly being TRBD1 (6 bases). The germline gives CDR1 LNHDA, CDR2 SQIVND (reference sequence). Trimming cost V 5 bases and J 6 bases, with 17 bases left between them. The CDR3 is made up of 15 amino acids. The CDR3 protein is CASSEASRGRNEQFF. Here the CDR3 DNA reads TGTGCCAGTAGTGAGGCCTCCAGGGGACGCAATGAGCAGTTCTTC.

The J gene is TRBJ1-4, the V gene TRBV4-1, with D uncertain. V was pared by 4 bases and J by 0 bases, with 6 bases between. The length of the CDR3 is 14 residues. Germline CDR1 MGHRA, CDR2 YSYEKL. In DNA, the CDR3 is TGCGCCAGCAGCCTGACAACAACTAATGAAAAACTGTTTTTT. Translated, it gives CASSLTTTNEKLFF.

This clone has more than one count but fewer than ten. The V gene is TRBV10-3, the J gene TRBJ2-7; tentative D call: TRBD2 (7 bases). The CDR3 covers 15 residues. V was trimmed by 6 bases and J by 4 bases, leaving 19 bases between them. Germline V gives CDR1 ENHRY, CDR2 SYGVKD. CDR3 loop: CAIRGSAAGAYEQYF. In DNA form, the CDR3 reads TGTGCCATCAGAGGGAGTGCGGCGGGGGCTTACGAGCAGTACTTC.

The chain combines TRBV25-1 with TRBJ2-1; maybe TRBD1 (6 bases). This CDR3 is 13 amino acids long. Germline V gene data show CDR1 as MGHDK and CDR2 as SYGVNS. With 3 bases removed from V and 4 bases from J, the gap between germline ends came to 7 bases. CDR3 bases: TGTGCCAGCAGTGACACAGGGTACAATGAGCAGTTCTTC. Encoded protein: CASSDTGYNEQFF.

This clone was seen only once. As DNA, the CDR3 is TGTGCCAGCAGCTGGACTCGTGGGTCAGATACGCAGTATTTT. This translates into CASSWTRGSDTQYF. The chain carries TRBV3-1 (or the pseudogene TRBV3-2) and TRBJ2-3, with a tentative D call TRBD2 (5 bases). This CDR3 is built from 14 residues. CDR1 and CDR2 (germline): LGHDT, YNNKEL (reference sequence). Trimming shortened V by 5 bases and J by 4 bases, and 13 bases separated the two germline ends.

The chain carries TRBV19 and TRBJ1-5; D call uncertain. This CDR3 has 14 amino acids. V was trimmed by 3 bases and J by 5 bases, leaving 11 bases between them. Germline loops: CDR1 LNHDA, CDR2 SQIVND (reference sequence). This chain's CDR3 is CASSMRVGDQPQHF. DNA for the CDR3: TGTGCCAGTAGTATGAGGGTTGGGGATCAGCCCCAGCATTTT.

DNA of the CDR3: TGTGCCAGCAGCTCACCGGGACAGGGTTTTTACGAGCAGTACTTC. Translated: CASSSPGQGFYEQYF. This sequence joins TRBV11-2 and TRBJ2-7; 9 bases align to TRBD1. From germline, CDR1 is SGHAT and CDR2 FQNNGV. J lost 4 bases, V lost 4 bases, and 8 bases had no gene match. The CDR3 loop spans 15 amino acids.

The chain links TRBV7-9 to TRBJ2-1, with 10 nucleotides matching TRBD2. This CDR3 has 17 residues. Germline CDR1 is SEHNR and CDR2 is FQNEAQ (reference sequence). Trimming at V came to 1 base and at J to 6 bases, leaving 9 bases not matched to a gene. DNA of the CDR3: TGTGCCAGCAGCTTAGTCGGAGCGGGGGGGCCTATCAATGAGCAGTTCTTC. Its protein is CASSLVGAGGPINEQFF.

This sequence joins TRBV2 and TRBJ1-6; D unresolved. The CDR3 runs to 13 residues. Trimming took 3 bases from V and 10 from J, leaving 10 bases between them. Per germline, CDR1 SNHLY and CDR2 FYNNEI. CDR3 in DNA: TGTGCCAGCAGTGAGAGAACGCCGTCACCCCTCCACTTT. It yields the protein CASSERTPSPLHF.

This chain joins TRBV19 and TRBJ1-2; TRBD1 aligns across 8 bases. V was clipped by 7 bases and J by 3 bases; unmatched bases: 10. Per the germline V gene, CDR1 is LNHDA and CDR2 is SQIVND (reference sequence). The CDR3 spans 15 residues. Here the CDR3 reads CASNSPTGVDYGYTF. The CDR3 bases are TGTGCCAGTAACTCACCGACAGGGGTTGACTATGGCTACACCTTC.

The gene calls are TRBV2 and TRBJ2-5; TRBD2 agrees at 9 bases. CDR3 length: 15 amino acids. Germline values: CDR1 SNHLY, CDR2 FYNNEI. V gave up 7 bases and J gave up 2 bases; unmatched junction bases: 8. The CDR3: CASTGVAGAQETQYF. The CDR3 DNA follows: TGTGCCAGCACCGGGGTAGCGGGGGCTCAAGAGACCCAGTACTTC.

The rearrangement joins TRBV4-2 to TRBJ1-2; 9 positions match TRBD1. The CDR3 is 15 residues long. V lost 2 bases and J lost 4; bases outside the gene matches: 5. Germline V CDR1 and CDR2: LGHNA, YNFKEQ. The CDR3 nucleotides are TGTGCCAGCAGCCAAACCGGGACAGGGATCTATGGCTACACCTTC. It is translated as CASSQTGTGIYGYTF.